The next 23 T cell receptor beta chains were all read from a single sample in a study of blood T cells in healthy people across ages. A second roughly 7 to 11 cycle PCR used barcoded and J-beta primers. MiXCR was run by TCRdb on the 5' RACE reads, yielding one entry per CDR3 protein. The table records some 640,000 distinct CDR3 sequences, around 31% of them present only once. The specimen sequenced was blood. These receptors came from a woman older than 75 in good health.

The V call is TRBV6-2 or TRBV6-3, the J call TRBJ1-1; D is perhaps TRBD1 (5 bases). V was cut by 3 bases and J by 10 bases, with 15 bases left in between. CDR1 and CDR2 (germline): MNHEY, SVGEGT. This CDR3 contains 13 residues. The CDR3 is CASSYEPGPGAFF. The CDR3, as DNA: TGTGCCAGCAGTTATGAACCGGGGCCGGGAGCTTTCTTT.

The V call is TRBV12-3 or TRBV12-4, the J call TRBJ2-4; weak D call: TRBD2 (6 bases). The V end was cut by 2 bases, the J end by 13 bases, with 18 bases between. This CDR3 has 14 amino acids. For the CDR3, the DNA is TGTGCCAGCAGTTTAAACGGGGGACGGGATGAGCAGTACTTC. Its protein is CASSLNGGRDEQYF.

Concerning this clonotype: Since a much larger clone is just one base distant, this may be a read error. The rearrangement joins TRBV7-2 to TRBJ2-3; D possibly corresponds to TRBD1 (5 bases). The CDR3 contains 14 residues. Looked up from germline, CDR1 is SGHTA and CDR2 is FQGNSA. CDR3 region: CVSSLDRSADTQYF. The DNA for the CDR3 is TGTGTCAGCAGCTTAGACAGAAGCGCAGATACGCAGTATTTT.

In its sample, this clonotype was seen many times. V usage is TRBV20-1 and J usage is TRBJ2-1; 8 bases fit TRBD2. CDR1 is DFQATT and CDR2 is SNEGSKA in the germline V gene (reference sequence). J was trimmed by 3 bases and V by 3 bases; bases with no gene match: 16. The CDR3 sequence is 18 residues long. The CDR3 reads CSARKPLGLGGLYNEQFF. In DNA form, the CDR3 reads TGCAGTGCTAGGAAACCTTTGGGACTAGGGGGACTCTACAATGAGCAGTTCTTC.

Only one count was recorded for this clonotype. An end of the junction does not agree with germline; a read error may underlie this. This rearrangement joins TRBV27 to TRBJ1-5, with 8 bases aligning to TRBD1. The CDR3 length is 15 residues. CDR1 and CDR2 (germline): MNHEY, SMNVEV (reference sequence). This chain's CDR3 is CACRRTGYSNQPQHF. The DNA of the CDR3 is TGTGCCTGCAGGAGGACAGGGTATAGCAATCAGCCCCAGCATTTT.

The table lists this clonotype with many counts. The chain links TRBV27 to TRBJ2-3; tentatively, D is TRBD2 (6 bases). Germline CDR1 is MNHEY and CDR2 is SMNVEV (reference sequence). This CDR3 region has 15 residues. The ends were cut back, 4 bases at V and 0 bases at J, with 11 bases in the middle. This CDR3 reads CASSSRDASTDTQYF. CDR3 DNA sequence: TGTGCCAGCAGTTCGCGGGACGCTAGCACAGATACGCAGTATTTT.

The chain employs TRBV3-1 and TRBJ2-3; 10 bases are a match to TRBD2. Germline trimming cut 2 bases from V and 5 bases from J; bases unmatched to any gene: 7. The CDR3 spans 16 residues. Germline-derived CDR1 and CDR2 are LGHDT and YNNKEL (reference sequence). Here the CDR3 reads CASSQPSGGGLDTQYF. The CDR3 nucleotides read TGTGCCAGCAGCCAACCCAGCGGGGGGGGGTTAGATACGCAGTATTTT.

There are a few counts of this clonotype. A much bigger clone sits one base away, suggesting this may be a read error. This sequence joins TRBV6-5 and TRBJ2-5; D may be TRBD2 (5 bases). This CDR3 comprises 14 residues. Germline V CDR1 and CDR2: MNHEY, SVGAGI. The V and J ends lost 6 bases and 4 bases respectively, with 15 bases between them. CDR3 sequence reads: CASRQALASETQYF. Written as DNA, the CDR3 is TGTGCCAGCAGGCAGGCCTTAGCGTCAGAGACCCAGTACTTC.

The rearrangement joins TRBV20-1 to TRBJ1-5, with D perhaps matching TRBD1 (6 bases). Germline CDR1 reads DFQATT; CDR2 reads SNEGSKA (reference sequence). The V and J ends lost 2 bases and 0 bases respectively, with 20 bases between them. The CDR3 extends over 18 amino acids. This chain's CDR3 is CSARPPRGGDPSNQPQHF. CDR3 DNA sequence: TGCAGTGCTAGACCCCCGAGGGGGGGGGATCCTAGCAATCAGCCCCAGCATTTT.

In this sample, this clonotype turned up many times. The chain has TRBV6-1 and TRBJ2-7; 7 bases match TRBD1. This CDR3 is built from 13 residues. V lost 4 bases to trimming and J lost 2 bases; unmatched junction nucleotides: 2. Germline V gives CDR1 MNHNS, CDR2 SASEGT. CDR3 nucleotide sequence: TGTGCCAGCAGTGTTACAGGGGCCTACGAGCAGTACTTC. Translation gives CASSVTGAYEQYF.

The sample holds many counts of this clonotype. The chain joins TRBV12-3 or TRBV12-4 to TRBJ1-2, with 10 bases lining up with TRBD1. Trimming removed 1 base from V and 8 bases from J; junction bases left unmatched: 1. This CDR3 has 13 amino acids. In DNA, the CDR3 is TGTGCCAGCAGTTTAGGGGACAGGGGAGGCTACACCTTC. Translated, it gives CASSLGDRGGYTF.

This clonotype was counted ten times or more. The chain couples TRBV20-1 to TRBJ2-5; perhaps TRBD2 as D (6 bases). The CDR3 has 10 residues. Trimming left V 7 bases short and J 11 bases short, with 14 bases between. The germline CDR1 and CDR2 sequences are DFQATT and SNEGSKA (reference sequence). DNA for the CDR3: TGCAGTGTCGAGTGGGGGGAGCAGTACTTC. Protein product: CSVEWGEQYF.

There are many counts of this clonotype. CDR3 region: CASSVRAGNGGEQYF. CDR3 bases: TGTGCCAGCAGCGTACGAGCGGGGAACGGGGGGGAGCAGTACTTC. The chain recombines TRBV9 with TRBJ2-7; TRBD2 aligns across 7 bases. Germline CDR1 and CDR2: SGDLS and YYNGEE. Unmatched junction bases numbered 11, after V lost 1 base and J lost 7 bases. The CDR3 length is 15 residues.

At least ten counts were recorded for this clonotype. This may be a read error, as it is one base from a much larger clone. Written as DNA, the CDR3 is TGTGCCAGCAGCTTAGGGGGTTTAAACTGGAATGAGCAGTTCTTC. Its protein product is CASSLGGLNWNEQFF. V gene TRBV7-2 combines with J gene TRBJ2-1, with D unclear. Trimming took off 1 base at V and 7 bases at J, with 14 bases between the two ends. Germline V gives CDR1 SGHTA, CDR2 FQGNSA. CDR3 length: 15 amino acids.

The chain couples TRBV4-2 to TRBJ2-5, with 7 bases matching TRBD1. The J call is in doubt because the DNA end fits TRBJ2-7 better. Per germline, CDR1 LGHNA and CDR2 YNFKEQ. The CDR3 is 15 residues long. CDR3 nucleotide sequence: TGTGCCAGCAGCCAAGATCTTACAGGGGTGTACGAGCAGTACTTC. Protein: CASSQDLTGVYEQYF.

This clonotype occurred many times. This rearrangement joins TRBV12-3 or TRBV12-4 to TRBJ2-3; no firm D call. V was trimmed by 3 bases and J by 1 base, leaving 14 bases between them. This CDR3 spans 16 amino acids. The CDR3 bases are TGTGCCAGCAGTTTGGCGAGGACCGCACGCACAGATACGCAGTATTTT. It codes for CASSLARTARTDTQYF.

In the case of this clonotype: One base away lies a much larger clone, so this may be a sequencing read error. This chain links TRBV5-1 with TRBJ2-5; D is possibly TRBD2 (6 bases). The CDR3 loop spans 14 amino acids. Germline assignment: CDR1 SGHRS and CDR2 YFSETQ. The CDR3 bases are TGCGCCGGCAGCTTGGGAGGCCGACAAGAGACCCAGTACTTC. Translation gives CAGSLGGRQETQYF. Complete variable domain (other parts from reference TRBV5-1 and TRBJ2-5): KAGVTQTPRYLIKTRGQQVTLSCSPISGHRSVSWYQQTPGQGLQFLFEYFSETQRNKGNFPGRFSGRQFSNSRSEMNVSTLELGDSALYLCAGSLGGRQETQYFGPGTRLLVL.

In regard to this clonotype: This may come from a read error, since a much larger clone is one base off. It is likely a read error, because the conserved phenylalanine at the end of the CDR3 is missing. The chain recombines TRBV30 with TRBJ1-6, with D possibly matching TRBD1 (5 bases). This CDR3 comprises 16 residues. The ends were cut back, 0 bases at V and 2 bases at J, with 11 bases in the middle. Germline loops: CDR1 GTSNPN, CDR2 SVGIG (reference sequence). CDR3 in DNA: TGTGCCTGGAGTGTAAGCGGGGGGACCTATAATTCACCCCTCCACTCT. The encoded protein is CAWSVSGGTYNSPLHS.

As for this clonotype: A much larger clone differs by one base, so this may be a read error. The V and J genes are TRBV6-2 or TRBV6-3 and TRBJ2-1, with D unresolved. Judging by the DNA end, TRBJ2-7 fits better; the J call may be wrong. Per germline, CDR1 MNHEY and CDR2 SVGEGT. The CDR3 covers 14 residues. Written as DNA, the CDR3 is TGTGCCAGCAGTCCCCCGGGTTCCTACAATGAGCAGTACTTC. It yields the protein CASSPPGSYNEQYF.

This clonotype was seen ten or more times. The J gene is TRBJ2-3, the V gene TRBV29-1; maybe TRBD1 (6 bases). CDR1 SQVTM and CDR2 ANQGSEA come from the germline V gene. The CDR3 has 13 residues. V lost 4 bases and J lost 3, with 11 bases in between. The DNA of the CDR3 is TGCAGCGTTGCGACAGGCCTTACAGATACGCAGTATTTT. Encoded protein: CSVATGLTDTQYF.

This clonotype was found many times. The rearrangement joins TRBV28 to TRBJ1-2; the D is unclear. Germline CDR1 and CDR2: MDHEN and SYDVKM. This CDR3 contains 14 residues. V was cut by 2 bases and J by 8 bases, with 15 bases left in between. The DNA for the CDR3 is TGTGCCAGCAGTTTAGAGAAATCCGTTCGGGGCTACACCTTC. It specifies CASSLEKSVRGYTF.

This clonotype was seen many times. The V and J genes are TRBV13 and TRBJ1-6, with D possibly being TRBD1 (5 bases). Trimming took 3 bases from V and 7 from J, leaving 10 bases between them. The CDR3 covers 14 residues. Germline loops: CDR1 PRHDT, CDR2 FYEKMQ (reference sequence). DNA for the CDR3: TGTGCCAGCAGCTTGAATTCAGGGAATTCACCCCTCCACTTT. It is translated as CASSLNSGNSPLHF.

This clonotype was seen repeatedly, ten times or more. The chain combines TRBV5-6 with TRBJ1-2; TRBD1 might be the D (5 bases). V was pared by 1 base and J by 6 bases, with 13 bases between. Germline loops: CDR1 SGHDT, CDR2 YYEEEE. The CDR3 length is 14 residues. CDR3 in DNA: TGTGCCAGCAGCTTGATACTCGGGGCTGATGGCTACACCTTC. Protein sequence: CASSLILGADGYTF.